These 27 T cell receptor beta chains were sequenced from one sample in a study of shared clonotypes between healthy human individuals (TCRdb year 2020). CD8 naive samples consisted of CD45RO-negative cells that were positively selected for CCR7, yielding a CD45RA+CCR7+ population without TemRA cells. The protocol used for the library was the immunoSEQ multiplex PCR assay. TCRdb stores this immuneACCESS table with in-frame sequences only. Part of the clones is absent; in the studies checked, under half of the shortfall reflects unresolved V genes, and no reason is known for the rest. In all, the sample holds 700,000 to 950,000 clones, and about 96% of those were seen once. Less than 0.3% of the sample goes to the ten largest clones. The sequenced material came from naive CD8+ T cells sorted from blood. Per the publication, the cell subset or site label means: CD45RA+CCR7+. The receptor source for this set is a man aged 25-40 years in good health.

The CDR3 here is CASSLNTPYGYTF. The CDR3 bases are TGTGCCAGCAGCTTAAATACACCCTATGGCTACACCTTC. The rearrangement uses TRBV11-2 and TRBJ1-2, with D unresolved. Trimming cost V 2 bases and J 4 bases, with 8 bases left between them. The CDR3 contains 13 residues. Germline V gives CDR1 SGHAT, CDR2 FQNNGV.

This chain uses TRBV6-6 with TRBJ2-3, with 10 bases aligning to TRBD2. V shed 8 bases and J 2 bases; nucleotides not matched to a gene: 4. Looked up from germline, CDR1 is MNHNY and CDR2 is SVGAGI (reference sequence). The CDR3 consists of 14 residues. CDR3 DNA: TGTGCCAGCGGAGCGGGAGGGTTCACAGATACGCAGTATTTT. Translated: CASGAGGFTDTQYF.

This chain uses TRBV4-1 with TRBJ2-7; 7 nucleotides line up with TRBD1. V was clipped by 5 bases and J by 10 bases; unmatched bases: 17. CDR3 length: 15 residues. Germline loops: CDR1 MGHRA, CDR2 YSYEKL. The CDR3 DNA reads TGCGCCAGCAGCACCCCCGGACAGGCAGCTATGAAACAGTACTTC. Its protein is CASSTPGQAAMKQYF.

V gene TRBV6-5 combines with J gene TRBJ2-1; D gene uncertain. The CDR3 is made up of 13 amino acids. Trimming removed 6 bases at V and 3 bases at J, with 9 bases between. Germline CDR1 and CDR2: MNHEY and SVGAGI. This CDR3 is CASSGVGYNEQFF. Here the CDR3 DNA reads TGTGCCAGCAGCGGAGTGGGCTACAATGAGCAGTTCTTC.

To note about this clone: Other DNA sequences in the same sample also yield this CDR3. The CDR3 is CASSLGGVSYEQYF. For the CDR3, the DNA is TGTGCCAGCAGCTTAGGAGGGGTCTCCTACGAGCAGTACTTC. The V call is TRBV7-8, the J call TRBJ2-7; D may correspond to TRBD1 or TRBD2 (5 bases each). The germline V and J ends were trimmed by 1 base and 0 bases, with 7 bases remaining between them. This CDR3 is built from 14 residues. CDR1 is SGHVS and CDR2 is FQNEAQ in the germline V gene.

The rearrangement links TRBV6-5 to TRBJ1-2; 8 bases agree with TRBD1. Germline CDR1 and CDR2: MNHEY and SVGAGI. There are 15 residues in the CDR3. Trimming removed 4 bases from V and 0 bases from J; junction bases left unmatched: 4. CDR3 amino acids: CASSLDRGTNYGYTF. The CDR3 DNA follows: TGTGCCAGCAGTTTAGACAGGGGTACTAACTATGGCTACACCTTC.

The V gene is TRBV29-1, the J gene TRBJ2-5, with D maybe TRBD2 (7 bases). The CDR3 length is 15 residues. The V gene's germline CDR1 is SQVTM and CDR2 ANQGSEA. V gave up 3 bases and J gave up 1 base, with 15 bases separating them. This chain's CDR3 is CSVDGLGGAQETQYF. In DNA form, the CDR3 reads TGCAGCGTTGACGGTTTGGGGGGGGCCCAAGAGACCCAGTACTTC.

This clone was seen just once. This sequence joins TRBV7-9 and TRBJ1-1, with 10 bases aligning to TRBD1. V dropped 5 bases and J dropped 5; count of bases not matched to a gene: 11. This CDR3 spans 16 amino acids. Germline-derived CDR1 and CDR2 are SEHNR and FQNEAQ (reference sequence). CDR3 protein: CASSPRDRGSGTEAFF. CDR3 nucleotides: TGTGCCAGCAGCCCCCGGGACAGGGGCTCGGGGACTGAAGCTTTCTTT.

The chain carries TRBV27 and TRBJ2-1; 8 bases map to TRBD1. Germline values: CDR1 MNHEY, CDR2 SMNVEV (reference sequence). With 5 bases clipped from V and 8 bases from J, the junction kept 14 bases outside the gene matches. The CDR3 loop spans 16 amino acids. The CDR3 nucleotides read TGTGCCAGCAGTCCCCCGGACAGGGCGGGTTACGATGAGCAGTTCTTC. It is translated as CASSPPDRAGYDEQFF.

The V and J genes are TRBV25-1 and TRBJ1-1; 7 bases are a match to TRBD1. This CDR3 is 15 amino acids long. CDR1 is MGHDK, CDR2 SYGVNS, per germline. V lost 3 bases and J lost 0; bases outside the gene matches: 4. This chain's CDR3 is CASSEAGGMNTEAFF. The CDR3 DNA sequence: TGTGCCAGCAGTGAGGCAGGGGGTATGAACACTGAAGCTTTCTTT. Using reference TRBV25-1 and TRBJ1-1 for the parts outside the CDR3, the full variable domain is EADIYQTPRYLVIGTGKKITLECSQTMGHDKMYWYQQDPGMELHLIHYSYGVNSTEKGDLSSESTVSRIRTEHFPLTLESARPSHTSQYLCASSEAGGMNTEAFFGQGTRLTVV.

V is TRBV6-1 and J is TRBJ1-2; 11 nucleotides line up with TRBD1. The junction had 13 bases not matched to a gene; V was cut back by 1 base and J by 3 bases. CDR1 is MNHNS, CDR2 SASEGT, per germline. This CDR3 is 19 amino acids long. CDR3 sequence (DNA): TGTGCCAGCAGTGAAGTGGCCGGGGACAGGGGGTATCGCGACTATGGCTACACCTTC. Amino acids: CASSEVAGDRGYRDYGYTF.

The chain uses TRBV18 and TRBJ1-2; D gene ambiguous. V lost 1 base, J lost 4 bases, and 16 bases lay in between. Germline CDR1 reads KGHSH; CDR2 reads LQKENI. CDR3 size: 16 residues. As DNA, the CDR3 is TGTGCCAGCTCACCACAAGATAGCAGGAAGGGCTATGGCTACACCTTC. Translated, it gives CASSPQDSRKGYGYTF. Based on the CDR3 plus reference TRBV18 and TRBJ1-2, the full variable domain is NAGVMQNPRHLVRRRGQEARLRCSPMKGHSHVYWYRQLPEEGLKFMVYLQKENIIDESGMPKERFSAEFPKEGPSILRIQQVVRGDSAAYFCASSPQDSRKGYGYTFGSGTRLTVV.

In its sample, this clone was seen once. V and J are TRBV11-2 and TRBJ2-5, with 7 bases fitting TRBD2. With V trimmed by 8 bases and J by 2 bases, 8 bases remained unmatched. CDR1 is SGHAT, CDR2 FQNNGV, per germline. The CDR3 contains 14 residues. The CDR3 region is CASDSGGEQETQYF. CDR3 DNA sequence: TGTGCCAGCGACAGTGGGGGGGAACAAGAGACCCAGTACTTC.

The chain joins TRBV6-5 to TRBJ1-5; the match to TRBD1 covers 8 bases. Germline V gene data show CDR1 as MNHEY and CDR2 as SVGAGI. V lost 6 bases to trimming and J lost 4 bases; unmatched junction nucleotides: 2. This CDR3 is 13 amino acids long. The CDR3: CASRGQGNQPQHF. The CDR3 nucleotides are TGTGCCAGCAGAGGACAGGGAAATCAGCCCCAGCATTTT.

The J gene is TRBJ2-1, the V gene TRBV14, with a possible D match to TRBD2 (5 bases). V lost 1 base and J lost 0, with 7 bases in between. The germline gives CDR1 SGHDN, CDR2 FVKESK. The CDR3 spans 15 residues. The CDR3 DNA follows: TGTGCCAGCAGCCAAGCTGGGAGCTCCTACAATGAGCAGTTCTTC. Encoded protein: CASSQAGSSYNEQFF.

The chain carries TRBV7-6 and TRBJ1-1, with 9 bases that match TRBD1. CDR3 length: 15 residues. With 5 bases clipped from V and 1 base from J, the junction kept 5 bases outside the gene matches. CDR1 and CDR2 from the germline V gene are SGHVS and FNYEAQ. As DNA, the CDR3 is TGTGCCAGCAGCCCGAGACAGGGGGAGAACACTGAAGCTTTCTTT. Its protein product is CASSPRQGENTEAFF. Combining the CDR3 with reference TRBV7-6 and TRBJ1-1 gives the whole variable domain GAGVSQSPRYKVTKRGQDVALRCDPISGHVSLYWYRQALGQGPEFLTYFNYEAQQDKSGLPNDRFSAERPEGSISTLTIQRTEQRDSAMYRCASSPRQGENTEAFFGQGTRLTVV.

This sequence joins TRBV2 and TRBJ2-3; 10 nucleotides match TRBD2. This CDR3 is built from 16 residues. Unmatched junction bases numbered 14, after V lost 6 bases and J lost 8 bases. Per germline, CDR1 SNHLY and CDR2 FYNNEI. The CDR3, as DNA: TGTGCCAGCAGCGGGAGCGGGGAGCGGGGGGGAGGTACGCAGTATTTT. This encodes CASSGSGERGGGTQYF.

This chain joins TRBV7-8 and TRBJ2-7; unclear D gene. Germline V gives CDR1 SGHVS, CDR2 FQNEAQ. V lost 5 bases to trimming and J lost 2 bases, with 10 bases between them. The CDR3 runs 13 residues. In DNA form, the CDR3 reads TGTGCCAGCAGCACGGACGCGACCTACGAGCAGTACTTC. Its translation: CASSTDATYEQYF.

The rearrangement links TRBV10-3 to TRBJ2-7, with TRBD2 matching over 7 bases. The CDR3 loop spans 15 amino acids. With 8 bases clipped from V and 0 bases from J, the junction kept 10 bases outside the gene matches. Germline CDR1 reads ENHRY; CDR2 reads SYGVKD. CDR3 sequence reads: CAIGSGTSASYEQYF. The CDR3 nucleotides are TGTGCCATCGGGAGTGGCACTAGCGCCTCCTACGAGCAGTACTTC.

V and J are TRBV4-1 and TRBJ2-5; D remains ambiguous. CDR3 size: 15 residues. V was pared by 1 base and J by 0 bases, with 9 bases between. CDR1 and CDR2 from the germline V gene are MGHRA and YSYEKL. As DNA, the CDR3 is TGCGCCAGCAGCCAAGTAAAGGGAAACCAAGAGACCCAGTACTTC. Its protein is CASSQVKGNQETQYF.

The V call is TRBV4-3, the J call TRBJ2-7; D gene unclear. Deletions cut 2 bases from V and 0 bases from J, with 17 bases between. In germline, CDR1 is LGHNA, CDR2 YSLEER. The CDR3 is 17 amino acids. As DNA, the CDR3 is TGCGCCAGCAGCCAATTCTTGGTGGGTCCAAGCTCCTACGAGCAGTACTTC. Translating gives CASSQFLVGPSSYEQYF.

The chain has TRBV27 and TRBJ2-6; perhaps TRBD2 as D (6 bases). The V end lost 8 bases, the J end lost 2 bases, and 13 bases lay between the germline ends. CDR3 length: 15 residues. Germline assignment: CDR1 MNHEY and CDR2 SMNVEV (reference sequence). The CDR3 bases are TGTGCCAGCTGGAGGGCCCCCGCTGGGGCCAACGTCCTGACTTTC. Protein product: CASWRAPAGANVLTF.

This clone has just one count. The DNA for the CDR3 is TGTGCCAGCACTGGGGGTGCCGGGGAGCTGTTTTTT. It translates to CASTGGAGELFF. V and J are TRBV6-5 and TRBJ2-2; D assignment may be TRBD1 or TRBD2 (5 bases each). CDR3 length equals 12 residues. Germline V CDR1 and CDR2: MNHEY, SVGAGI. The ends were cut back, 7 bases at V and 6 bases at J, with 9 bases in the middle.

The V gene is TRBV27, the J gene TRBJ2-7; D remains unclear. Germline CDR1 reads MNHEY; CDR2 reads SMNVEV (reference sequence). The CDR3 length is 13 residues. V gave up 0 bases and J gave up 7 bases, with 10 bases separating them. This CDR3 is CASSLSPLREQYF. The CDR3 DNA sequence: TGTGCCAGCAGTTTATCTCCCCTAAGGGAGCAGTACTTC.

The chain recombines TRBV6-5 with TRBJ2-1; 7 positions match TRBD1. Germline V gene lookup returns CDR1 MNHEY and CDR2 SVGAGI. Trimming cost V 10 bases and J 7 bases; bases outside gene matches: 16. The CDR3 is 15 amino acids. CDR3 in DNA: TGTGCCACTTGGTTGCGGACAGGCCCGGGGAATGAGCAGTTCTTC. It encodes CATWLRTGPGNEQFF.

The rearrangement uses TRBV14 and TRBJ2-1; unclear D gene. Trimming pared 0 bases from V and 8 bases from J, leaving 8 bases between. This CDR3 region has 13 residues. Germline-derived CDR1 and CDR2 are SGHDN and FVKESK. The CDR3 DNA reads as TGTGCCAGCAGCCAAGAACGGGCGGATGAGCAGTTCTTC. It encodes CASSQERADEQFF.

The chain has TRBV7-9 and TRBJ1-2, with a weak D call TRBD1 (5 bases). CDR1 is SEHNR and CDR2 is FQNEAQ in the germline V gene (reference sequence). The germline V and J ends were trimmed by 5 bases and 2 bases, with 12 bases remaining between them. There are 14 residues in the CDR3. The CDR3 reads CASSLGTENYGYTF. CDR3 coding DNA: TGTGCCAGCAGCCTAGGGACGGAAAACTATGGCTACACCTTC.